This TCR beta chain is drawn from a study of OX40 agonist ivuxolimab in advanced cancers. For context, the study as a whole: Ivuxolimab, which targeted the costimulatory receptor OX40 (CD134), was an agonistic, fully human IgG2 monoclonal antibody. In the dose-escalation cohort, approximately 83% of patients were male, and the mean age was around 60 years with a range of about 20 to 79. Partial responses were achieved by three dose-escalation patients, of whom one had hepatocellular carcinoma and two had cutaneous melanoma. The purpose of peripheral TCRbeta sequencing was to test whether ivuxolimab changed TCR sequence diversity and led to clonal T-cell expansion. Among the roughly 50 dose-escalation patients, some 20 had hepatocellular carcinoma, about 15 melanoma, 9 renal cell carcinoma and 9 head and neck cancer. Patients were allowed to have had prior anti-PD-1, anti-PD-L1 or anti-CTLA-4 therapy, and approximately 37% of the dose-escalation patients had been treated with checkpoint inhibitors. The monotherapy dose-escalation portion (N ≈ 52 patients) of the phase I ivuxolimab trial is reported in the paper. Intravenous ivuxolimab was administered to patients every 2 weeks at six dose levels: 0.01, 0.1, 0.3, 1.5, 3 and 10 mg/kg.

Concerning this clone: Its antigen is still unknown. Per-nucleotide qualities are absent, and no much larger clonotype sits a single base away.

General findings and caveats noted by the study authors: After ivuxolimab, more expanded clones were found on average in CD8+ T cells than in CD4+ T cells. The antigen specificity of the peripheral T cells that underwent clonal expansion was not determined. At doses from 0.1 to 3.0 mg/kg, clonal expansion was seen in both CD4+ and CD8+ blood T cells between baseline and week 6. In the 0.1-3.0 mg/kg groups, partial responders had among the lowest normalized peripheral clonal expansion, particularly in CD8+ T cells. Low levels of normalized T-cell clonal expansion were also seen in some patients who did not respond.

Trimming at the junction amounts to 3 bases on V and 3 bases on J, and the germline ends lie 13 bases apart. CDR1 and CDR2 are drawn from the germline V gene: SGHAT, FQNNGV. Including the terminal cysteine and phenylalanine, the CDR3 comprises 15 residues. Only the CDR3 portion is preserved as DNA: 45 bases, with reading frame beginning at the first base. Patients with a history of autoimmune disease or receiving systemic immunosuppression were excluded from the trial. Peripheral blood for TCR sequencing was drawn from every dose cohort at baseline, at cycle 4 day 1 and at cycle 7 day 1. Samples were obtained from an open-label, multicenter, first-in-human phase I dose-escalation trial of ivuxolimab. The trial enrolled adults with locally advanced or metastatic head and neck squamous cell, hepatocellular, melanoma or renal cell carcinoma. Before TCR sequencing, CD4+ T cells and CD8+ T cells were sorted from peripheral blood as separate populations.

To sequence the TCRbeta CDR3 region, genomic DNA was isolated from the sorted cells. TCRbeta CDR3 regions were sequenced using the immunoSEQ Assay. TCRdb retrieved this table from immuneACCESS and kept in-frame rearrangements only. Not all clones are present; in checked studies, unresolved V genes account for under half, and no reason is known for the remainder. Within this sample are more than 85,000 clones, with 90% of them counted one time only. The top ten clones comprise 1.5% to 2% of the sample. The sample consisted of CD4+ or CD8+ T cells sorted from blood, taken in a trial of the OX40 agonist ivuxolimab. This receptor was obtained from an adult with an advanced solid tumor such as melanoma, head and neck, liver or kidney cancer. The chain is assembled from TRBV11-2 and TRBJ2-3; TRBD1 is possibly the D segment (6 matching bases). CDR3 protein: CASSFRGAGTDTQYF. The DNA sequence reads TGTGCCAGCAGCTTCAGGGGCGCAGGAACAGATACGCAGTATTTT.